Below are 20 T cell receptor beta chains sequenced from a single sample in a study of OX40 agonist ivuxolimab in advanced cancers. The repertoire was sequenced with immunoSEQ multiplex PCR; TCRdb's copy has only in-frame clones and lacks some. The sample contains 65,000 to 80,000 clones, 70% to 85% of which appear only once. The input for sequencing was CD4+ or CD8+ T cells sorted from blood, taken in a trial of the OX40 agonist ivuxolimab. The source is an adult with an advanced solid tumor such as melanoma, head and neck, liver or kidney cancer.

The chain uses TRBV11-3 and TRBJ2-2; D tentatively reads TRBD1 or TRBD2 (6 bases each). CDR1 SGHNT and CDR2 YENEEA come from the germline V gene. This CDR3 has 18 amino acids. V gave up 0 bases and J gave up 3 bases, with 17 bases separating them. The CDR3 sequence is CASSLDQGGSAYTGELFF. The CDR3 DNA reads TGTGCCAGCAGCTTAGATCAAGGGGGGAGCGCTTACACCGGGGAGCTGTTTTTT.

V gene TRBV28 combines with J gene TRBJ2-5, with a weak D call TRBD1 (5 bases). In germline, CDR1 is MDHEN, CDR2 SYDVKM. This CDR3 has 16 residues. Trimming cost V 6 bases and J 0 bases, with 17 bases left between them. CDR3 protein: CASSPPAIGDQETQYF. CDR3 sequence (DNA): TGTGCCAGCAGCCCGCCCGCTATAGGGGACCAAGAGACCCAGTACTTC. Combining the CDR3 with reference TRBV28 and TRBJ2-5 gives the whole variable domain DVKVTQSSRYLVKRTGEKVFLECVQDMDHENMFWYRQDPGLGLRLIYFSYDVKMKEKGDIPEGYSVSREKKERFSLILESASTNQTSMYLCASSPPAIGDQETQYFGPGTRLLVL.

J is TRBJ2-2 and V is TRBV6-6; possibly TRBD1 for D (5 bases). Trimming removed 10 bases from V and 0 bases from J, with 9 bases in between. The V gene's germline CDR1 is MNHNY and CDR2 SVGAGI (reference sequence). This CDR3 is built from 13 residues. The CDR3 spells CATRAANTGELFF. CDR3 bases: TGTGCCACCAGGGCGGCGAACACCGGGGAGCTGTTTTTT.

The V gene is TRBV5-4, the J gene TRBJ1-5; TRBD1 is a possible D gene (6 bases). The CDR3 extends over 15 amino acids. Germline-derived CDR1 and CDR2 are SGHNT and YYREEE (reference sequence). V was pared by 2 bases and J by 4 bases, with 13 bases between. This CDR3 is CASSFRTGTNQPQHF. CDR3 sequence (DNA): TGTGCCAGCAGCTTCCGCACAGGGACGAATCAGCCCCAGCATTTT.

This rearrangement joins TRBV10-1 to TRBJ1-1, with D perhaps TRBD1 (5 bases). The germline V and J ends were trimmed by 1 base and 0 bases, with 6 bases remaining between them. The CDR3 is 14 residues long. Germline CDR1 WNHNN, CDR2 SYGVQD (reference sequence). In DNA, the CDR3 is TGCGCCAGCAGTGAGTGGGGGATGAACACTGAAGCTTTCTTT. Protein: CASSEWGMNTEAFF.

V is TRBV7-6 and J is TRBJ2-1; D gene unclear. The V gene lost 4 bases and the J gene lost 7 bases, with 14 bases spanning the gap. The germline gives CDR1 SGHVS, CDR2 FNYEAQ. CDR3 length: 14 residues. CDR3 residues: CASSSTLSRNEQFF. Written as DNA, the CDR3 is TGTGCCAGCAGCTCCACGCTAAGTAGGAATGAGCAGTTCTTC.

The CDR3 loop reads CASVLRAGAHYEQYF. In DNA, the CDR3 is TGTGCCAGCGTACTTCGGGCAGGGGCGCACTACGAGCAGTACTTC. The chain carries TRBV6-1 and TRBJ2-7; TRBD1 is a possible D gene (6 bases). The V end was cut by 8 bases, the J end by 3 bases, with 20 bases between. The CDR3 covers 15 residues. Germline values: CDR1 MNHNS, CDR2 SASEGT.

This clone was seen only a few times. CDR3 coding DNA: TGTGCCAGCCACCGTCCGGGGGACATCCAAGAGACCCAGTACTTC. Protein sequence: CASHRPGDIQETQYF. This rearrangement joins TRBV5-4 to TRBJ2-5; TRBD1 or TRBD2 may be the D gene (6 bases each). The CDR3 is 15 amino acids. The V end was cut by 7 bases, the J end by 1 base, with 17 bases between. In germline, CDR1 is SGHNT, CDR2 YYREEE (reference sequence).

This clone appeared a single time. This sequence joins TRBV5-1 and TRBJ2-5; D is ambiguous. Germline V gene data show CDR1 as SGHRS and CDR2 as YFSETQ. This CDR3 is 16 amino acids long. V was shortened by 4 bases and J by 1 base, with 17 bases between the two germline ends. The CDR3: CASSLLLPRSQETQYF. The CDR3 region has the DNA TGCGCCAGCAGCCTACTACTCCCTCGATCCCAAGAGACCCAGTACTTC.

The V gene is TRBV5-8, the J gene TRBJ1-3; no definite D call. Between the trimmed V and J ends, which lost 4 bases and 2 bases, there was a span of 10 bases. Germline CDR1 is SGHTS and CDR2 is YDEGEE. The CDR3 loop spans 14 amino acids. Written as DNA, the CDR3 is TGTGCCAGCAGCCCCCGGACTGCTGGAAACACCATATATTTT. Its translation: CASSPRTAGNTIYF.

The chain uses TRBV13 and TRBJ2-7; a weak D match, TRBD2 (5 bases). In germline, CDR1 is PRHDT, CDR2 FYEKMQ (reference sequence). Trimming took 2 bases from V and 3 from J, leaving 11 bases between them. This CDR3 is 14 amino acids long. Written as DNA, the CDR3 is TGTGCCAGCAGCTTAAATATAGGGAGCTACGAGCAGTACTTC. Amino acid sequence: CASSLNIGSYEQYF.

This clone was seen a handful of times. The V and J genes are TRBV5-1 and TRBJ1-6, with 9 bases matching TRBD1. The trim removed 4 bases at V and 8 bases at J, leaving 10 bases unmatched. Germline CDR1 reads SGHRS; CDR2 reads YFSETQ. CDR3 size: 16 residues. CDR3 nucleotide sequence: TGCGCCAGCAGCCTAACGGGGACAGGGCAGGATTCACCCCTCCACTTT. As protein: CASSLTGTGQDSPLHF. Complete variable domain (other parts from reference TRBV5-1 and TRBJ1-6): KAGVTQTPRYLIKTRGQQVTLSCSPISGHRSVSWYQQTPGQGLQFLFEYFSETQRNKGNFPGRFSGRQFSNSRSEMNVSTLELGDSALYLCASSLTGTGQDSPLHFGNGTRLTVT.

This clone was observed a few times. The gene calls are TRBV9 and TRBJ2-1; weak D call: TRBD1 (5 bases). CDR1 is SGDLS, CDR2 YYNGEE, per germline. The CDR3 extends over 16 amino acids. The V and J ends lost 3 bases and 4 bases respectively, with 17 bases between them. This chain's CDR3 is CASSAQTTALYNEQFF. Written as DNA, the CDR3 is TGTGCCAGCAGCGCACAAACGACAGCCTTATACAATGAGCAGTTCTTC.

V usage is TRBV14 and J usage is TRBJ2-7, with 7 bases identical to TRBD1. Germline trimming cut 1 base from V and 5 bases from J; bases unmatched to any gene: 11. The V gene's germline CDR1 is SGHDN and CDR2 FVKESK. The CDR3 length is 16 residues. CDR3 bases: TGTGCCAGCAGCCAAGCCCCATGGACAGGAAATCACGAGCAGTACTTC. Translated: CASSQAPWTGNHEQYF.

This clone was counted only a few times. This chain connects TRBV7-2 to TRBJ1-5; no reliable D call. The CDR3 spans 15 residues. Per the germline V gene, CDR1 is SGHTA and CDR2 is FQGNSA. Deletions cut 2 bases from V and 6 bases from J, with 14 bases between. In DNA, the CDR3 is TGTGCCAGCAGCTTAAGACCGGCGTCGGGTCAGCCCCAGCATTTT. Its protein product is CASSLRPASGQPQHF.

CDR3 region: CASSATGGSRGGTDTQYF. For the CDR3, the DNA is TGTGCCAGCAGCGCAACAGGGGGAAGTAGAGGGGGGACAGATACGCAGTATTTT. V is TRBV5-4 and J is TRBJ2-3; the match to TRBD1 covers 8 bases. Trimming at V came to 4 bases and at J to 3 bases, leaving 16 bases not matched to a gene. Germline assignment: CDR1 SGHNT and CDR2 YYREEE (reference sequence). The length of the CDR3 is 18 residues.

This clone was detected a few times. The gene calls are TRBV19 and TRBJ1-3; weak D call: TRBD1 (5 bases). Germline CDR1 and CDR2: LNHDA and SQIVND (reference sequence). This CDR3 contains 15 residues. Trimming removed 4 bases at V and 0 bases at J, with 10 bases between. For the CDR3, the DNA is TGTGCCAGTAGTAGGGACGGCTACTCTGGAAACACCATATATTTT. Residues: CASSRDGYSGNTIYF.

The chain links TRBV28 to TRBJ1-1; tentative D call: TRBD1 (5 bases). Deletions cut 3 bases from V and 11 bases from J, with 13 bases between. Looked up from germline, CDR1 is MDHEN and CDR2 is SYDVKM. The CDR3 is 12 residues long. CDR3 amino acids: CASSFGGVVAFF. In DNA form, the CDR3 reads TGTGCCAGCAGTTTCGGGGGGGTAGTGGCTTTCTTT.

The chain uses TRBV7-8 and TRBJ1-4, with TRBD1 matching over 9 bases. Germline CDR1 SGHVS, CDR2 FQNEAQ. J gave up 0 bases and V 7 bases, and 15 bases lay outside the gene matches. This CDR3 contains 19 residues. The CDR3 nucleotides read TGTGCCAGCACCGCTCTCACCGGGACAGGGCATACAACTAATGAAAAACTGTTTTTT. It codes for CASTALTGTGHTTNEKLFF.

V gene TRBV28 combines with J gene TRBJ1-3; D not certain. The CDR3 spans 15 residues. The germline CDR1 and CDR2 sequences are MDHEN and SYDVKM. V was trimmed by 3 bases and J by 0 bases, leaving 9 bases between them. CDR3 nucleotides: TGTGCCAGCAGTTTGTTTCGGGTCTCTGGAAACACCATATATTTT. This codes for CASSLFRVSGNTIYF.